The 30 T cell receptor beta chains below all came from one sample that was sequenced in a study of blood T cell repertoires in COVID-19. Sequenced by immunoSEQ multiplex PCR; TCRdb stores in-frame clones only, minus some. This sample has some 130,000 clones, with more than 90% found just once. Sequenced material: peripheral blood. The receptors here all came from a man aged 50 to 59 with active COVID-19.

The chain recombines TRBV27 with TRBJ2-7; D may be TRBD1 (5 bases). Looked up from germline, CDR1 is MNHEY and CDR2 is SMNVEV (reference sequence). The CDR3 contains 15 residues. The V end lost 5 bases, the J end lost 0 bases, and 14 bases lay between the germline ends. CDR3 sequence: CASSQSTASSYEQYV. The CDR3 nucleotides read TGTGCCAGCAGTCAGTCGACAGCTAGCTCCTACGAGCAGTACGTC.

In nucleotides, the CDR3 is TGTGCCAGCACCTTCTGGACAGGGAACACCGGGGAGCTGTTTTTT. Protein: CASTFWTGNTGELFF. This rearrangement joins TRBV7-9 to TRBJ2-2, with TRBD1 identical over 7 bases. The V gene end was trimmed by 7 bases and the J gene end by 1 base; junction bases not matched to a gene: 6. The CDR3 covers 15 residues. Germline loops: CDR1 SEHNR, CDR2 FQNEAQ (reference sequence).

CDR3: CASSTSQGNYGYTF. The CDR3 DNA reads as TGCGCCAGCAGCACGTCTCAGGGAAACTATGGCTACACCTTC. The chain joins TRBV5-1 to TRBJ1-2, with D possibly matching TRBD1 (5 bases). The CDR3 loop spans 14 amino acids. The germline gives CDR1 SGHRS, CDR2 YFSETQ. V was pared by 4 bases and J by 2 bases, with 12 bases between.

This chain uses TRBV4-2 with TRBJ2-2; 10 nucleotides line up with TRBD2. The ends lost 0 bases at V and 5 bases at J; junction bases unmatched: 6. The CDR3 loop spans 17 amino acids. Per germline, CDR1 LGHNA and CDR2 YNFKEQ. The CDR3 DNA is TGTGCCAGCAGCCAAGAGTCTAGCGGGAGTATAACCGGGGAGCTGTTTTTT. As protein: CASSQESSGSITGELFF.

J is TRBJ2-6 and V is TRBV19; 7 nucleotides align to TRBD1. This CDR3 is built from 16 residues. Trimming took 1 base from V and 3 from J; bases not matched to a gene: 3. CDR1 and CDR2 from the germline V gene are LNHDA and SQIVND (reference sequence). The CDR3 loop reads CASSIGQGSGANVLTF. The CDR3, as DNA: TGTGCCAGTAGTATAGGACAGGGAAGTGGGGCCAACGTCCTGACTTTC.

The chain couples TRBV27 to TRBJ2-7; 12 bases line up with TRBD2. The CDR3 has 14 amino acids. The germline CDR1 and CDR2 sequences are MNHEY and SMNVEV (reference sequence). V dropped 5 bases and J dropped 5; count of bases not matched to a gene: 4. CDR3 sequence reads: CASSSGLAGHEQYV. CDR3 nucleotides: TGTGCCAGCAGTAGTGGACTAGCGGGACACGAGCAGTACGTC.

This clone was seen only once. This chain connects TRBV6-6 to TRBJ2-2, with a tentative D call TRBD2 (6 bases). The germline CDR1 and CDR2 sequences are MNHNY and SVGAGI (reference sequence). The V and J ends lost 7 bases and 6 bases respectively, with 21 bases between them. The CDR3 totals 16 residues. CDR3 amino acids: CASIWGGGGSAGELFF. CDR3 in DNA: TGTGCCAGCATTTGGGGAGGTGGAGGGAGCGCCGGGGAGCTGTTTTTT.

V and J are TRBV11-2 and TRBJ1-1, with D hard to call. This CDR3 is built from 11 residues. Germline V gene lookup returns CDR1 SGHAT and CDR2 FQNNGV. With 1 base removed from V and 9 bases from J, the gap between germline ends came to 6 bases. The CDR3 DNA follows: TGTGCCAGCAGCTTAGGGGAGCAAGCTTTCTTT. This gives the protein CASSLGEQAFF.

The chain uses TRBV18 and TRBJ1-1; D gene ambiguous. This CDR3 region has 13 residues. Trimming removed 0 bases from V and 10 bases from J, with 12 bases in between. In germline, CDR1 is KGHSH, CDR2 LQKENI. In DNA, the CDR3 is TGTGCCAGCTCACCACCTTCTATCCCAGGAGCTTTCTTT. This gives the protein CASSPPSIPGAFF.

The rearrangement uses TRBV11-3 and TRBJ2-5; 7 nucleotides match TRBD2. The trim removed 3 bases at V and 2 bases at J, leaving 3 bases unmatched. Germline V gene lookup returns CDR1 SGHNT and CDR2 YENEEA. This CDR3 is built from 14 residues. The CDR3 loop reads CASSLSSGQETQYF. DNA of the CDR3: TGTGCCAGCAGCTTGTCTAGCGGACAAGAGACCCAGTACTTC.

J is TRBJ2-2 and V is TRBV4-1; 8 positions match TRBD2. Trimming took 2 bases from V and 6 from J; bases not matched to a gene: 8. CDR1 MGHRA and CDR2 YSYEKL come from the germline V gene. The CDR3 loop spans 16 amino acids. CDR3 protein: CASSQTAGVSSGELFF. The CDR3 coding sequence is TGCGCCAGCAGCCAAACAGCGGGAGTCTCTTCCGGGGAGCTGTTTTTT.

This rearrangement joins TRBV18 to TRBJ2-3; maybe TRBD1 (6 bases). This CDR3 contains 14 residues. Between the trimmed V and J ends, which lost 6 bases and 4 bases, there was a span of 14 bases. CDR1 KGHSH and CDR2 LQKENI come from the germline V gene. The CDR3 reads CASSPAGVSDTQYF. The CDR3 bases are TGTGCCAGCTCCCCAGCAGGGGTATCAGATACGCAGTATTTT. The full variable domain, its missing parts supplied by reference TRBV18 and TRBJ2-3, is NAGVMQNPRHLVRRRGQEARLRCSPMKGHSHVYWYRQLPEEGLKFMVYLQKENIIDESGMPKERFSAEFPKEGPSILRIQQVVRGDSAAYFCASSPAGVSDTQYFGPGTRLTVL.

V is TRBV5-1 and J is TRBJ1-2, with 7 bases identical to TRBD1. The germline V gene has CDR1 SGHRS and CDR2 YFSETQ. CDR3 length equals 15 residues. The V and J ends lost 1 base and 5 bases, in that order; junction bases with no gene match: 8. The CDR3 coding sequence is TGCGCCAGCAGCTTGAGCCCAGGGACAGAGTATGGCTACACCTTC. Translating gives CASSLSPGTEYGYTF.

The chain recombines TRBV2 with TRBJ1-1, with D unclear. V was cut by 4 bases and J by 4 bases, with 10 bases left in between. The CDR3 extends over 13 amino acids. Germline-derived CDR1 and CDR2 are SNHLY and FYNNEI. The CDR3 spells CASSVSGVTEAFF. The CDR3 region has the DNA TGTGCCAGCAGTGTTAGTGGTGTCACTGAAGCTTTCTTT.

Only one count was recorded for this clone. The rearrangement links TRBV29-1 to TRBJ1-4; 8 bases are a match to TRBD1. The length of the CDR3 is 13 residues. The V gene end was trimmed by 0 bases and the J gene end by 8 bases; junction bases not matched to a gene: 2. Per the germline V gene, CDR1 is SQVTM and CDR2 is ANQGSEA. CDR3 in DNA: TGCAGCGTTGAAGATGGGGACAGGGAAAAACTGTTTTTT. It yields the protein CSVEDGDREKLFF.

The genes are TRBV28 and TRBJ2-6; 7 bases are shared with TRBD1. The CDR3 covers 15 residues. Trimming took 5 bases from V and 0 from J; bases not matched to a gene: 1. Germline V lookup: CDR1 MDHEN, CDR2 SYDVKM. CDR3 coding DNA: TGTGCCAGCAGTCCAGGGGGCTCTGGGGCCAACGTCCTGACTTTC. Its protein product is CASSPGGSGANVLTF.

The chain uses TRBV3-1 (or the pseudogene TRBV3-2) and TRBJ2-1; 13 nucleotides line up with TRBD2. V shed 3 bases, J shed 8 bases, and the junction held 4 bases outside the gene matches. CDR1 LGHDT and CDR2 YNNKEL come from the germline V gene (reference sequence). This CDR3 spans 15 amino acids. CDR3 in amino acids: CASSQLGLAGHEQFF. CDR3 DNA: TGTGCCAGCAGCCAGTTGGGACTAGCGGGGCATGAGCAGTTCTTC.

This rearrangement joins TRBV6-6 to TRBJ2-5, with D tentatively TRBD2 (6 bases). Between the trimmed V and J ends, which lost 2 bases and 1 base, there was a span of 11 bases. Germline lookup yields CDR1 MNHNY and CDR2 SVGAGI (reference sequence). The CDR3 is made up of 15 amino acids. The CDR3 sequence is CASSYPGEGQETQYF. The CDR3 bases are TGTGCCAGCAGTTACCCGGGAGAGGGCCAAGAGACCCAGTACTTC.

This clone was counted a single time. CDR3 in DNA: TGTGCCATCAGTGCATTCGGCTCTAGCGGGGTCAGCTCCTACAATGAGCAGTTCTTC. Protein sequence: CAISAFGSSGVSSYNEQFF. The chain carries TRBV10-3 and TRBJ2-1; TRBD2 aligns across 9 bases. The CDR3 totals 19 residues. The junction had 13 bases not matched to a gene; V was cut back by 4 bases and J by 0 bases. Germline CDR1 reads ENHRY; CDR2 reads SYGVKD.

This sequence joins TRBV19 and TRBJ1-1; 8 bases align to TRBD1. Unmatched junction bases numbered 8, after V lost 5 bases and J lost 6 bases. The CDR3 is 14 amino acids. Germline V gene sequence: CDR1 LNHDA, CDR2 SQIVND (reference sequence). This chain's CDR3 is CASSPDRAKPEAFF. The CDR3, as DNA: TGTGCCAGTAGTCCGGACAGGGCGAAGCCTGAAGCTTTCTTT.

This clone has a single count. This chain joins TRBV3-1 (or the pseudogene TRBV3-2) and TRBJ2-3; D uncertain. V gave up 0 bases and J gave up 0 bases, with 7 bases separating them. This CDR3 region has 15 residues. The germline gives CDR1 LGHDT, CDR2 YNNKEL (reference sequence). CDR3: CASSQELASTDTQYF. DNA of the CDR3: TGTGCCAGCAGCCAAGAGCTGGCTAGCACAGATACGCAGTATTTT.

The chain employs TRBV5-5 and TRBJ2-7; 7 positions agree with TRBD1. V shed 4 bases and J 3 bases; nucleotides not matched to a gene: 10. Germline V CDR1 and CDR2: SGHKS, YYEKEE (reference sequence). The CDR3 totals 15 residues. CDR3 DNA: TGTGCCAGCAGCAGTCGACAGGGTAGAGGCTACGAGCAGTACTTC. This encodes CASSSRQGRGYEQYF.

V is TRBV9 and J is TRBJ1-2; D may be TRBD1 (5 bases). V lost 7 bases and J 2 bases, leaving 6 bases between the germline ends. The CDR3 totals 11 residues. Germline values: CDR1 SGDLS, CDR2 YYNGEE. The CDR3 sequence is CASSGNYGYTF. CDR3 nucleotides: TGTGCCAGCTCAGGGAACTATGGCTACACCTTC.

This clone came up once. V gene TRBV7-9 combines with J gene TRBJ1-1; tentatively, D is TRBD1 (5 bases). V lost 1 base and J lost 0, with 9 bases in between. The CDR3 has 15 amino acids. Germline assignment: CDR1 SEHNR and CDR2 FQNEAQ (reference sequence). CDR3 DNA: TGTGCCAGCAGCTTAGTAGGACATTTGAACACTGAAGCTTTCTTT. It specifies CASSLVGHLNTEAFF. Looking up the rest from reference TRBV7-9 and TRBJ1-1 gives the full variable domain: DTGVSQNPRHKITKRGQNVTFRCDPISEHNRLYWYRQTLGQGPEFLTYFQNEAQLEKSRLLSDRFSAERPKGSFSTLEIQRTEQGDSAMYLCASSLVGHLNTEAFFGQGTRLTVV.

The chain couples TRBV13 to TRBJ1-3; D perhaps matches TRBD1 (6 bases). Trimming took off 5 bases at V and 4 bases at J, with 12 bases between the two ends. Germline V gene lookup returns CDR1 PRHDT and CDR2 FYEKMQ (reference sequence). The CDR3 has 14 residues. Here the CDR3 DNA reads TGTGCCAGCAGCCCAGGGGACGGGGGAAACACCATATATTTT. It specifies CASSPGDGGNTIYF.

The CDR3 coding sequence is TGTGCCAGCAGCCAAACTCGTTCACACACCGGGGAGCTGTTTTTT. It yields the protein CASSQTRSHTGELFF. The chain employs TRBV7-9 and TRBJ2-2; D is ambiguous. From germline, CDR1 is SEHNR and CDR2 FQNEAQ (reference sequence). The CDR3 sequence is 15 residues long. Trimming cost V 5 bases and J 3 bases, with 13 bases left between them.

In regard to this clone: The sample has other DNA sequences that encode this CDR3 too. V is TRBV6-5 and J is TRBJ1-1; unclear D gene. The length of the CDR3 is 13 residues. The germline V gene encodes CDR1 MNHEY and CDR2 SVGAGI. V was shortened by 1 base and J by 3 bases, with 6 bases between the two germline ends. CDR3 protein: CASSYYTHTEAFF. In DNA form, the CDR3 reads TGTGCCAGCAGTTACTACACACACACTGAAGCTTTCTTT.

The chain uses TRBV4-1 and TRBJ2-1; 7 bases are shared with TRBD2. V shed 7 bases, J shed 5 bases, and the junction held 11 bases outside the gene matches. The CDR3 runs to 15 residues. Germline loops: CDR1 MGHRA, CDR2 YSYEKL. CDR3 residues: CASTRRAGVDNEQFF. The CDR3 DNA reads as TGCGCCAGCACCCGGCGGGCGGGAGTGGACAATGAGCAGTTCTTC.

In its sample, this clone was seen once. The chain joins TRBV14 to TRBJ1-2; D gene unclear. Germline assignment: CDR1 SGHDN and CDR2 FVKESK. This CDR3 has 12 residues. V gave up 5 bases and J gave up 8 bases, with 12 bases separating them. CDR3 protein: CASSFDLRGYTF. The CDR3 DNA sequence: TGTGCCAGCAGCTTTGACCTGAGGGGCTACACCTTC.

J is TRBJ2-1 and V is TRBV4-2; TRBD2 matches 13 bases. V shed 0 bases, J shed 2 bases, and the junction held 1 base outside the gene matches. CDR1 is LGHNA and CDR2 is YNFKEQ in the germline V gene. The CDR3 consists of 17 residues. CDR3 nucleotide sequence: TGTGCCAGCAGCCAAGAACTAGCGGGAGGGCCCTACAATGAGCAGTTCTTC. Protein product: CASSQELAGGPYNEQFF.